One and the same sample provided the 27 T cell receptor beta chains below, sequenced in a study of blood T cell repertoires in COVID-19. Assay: immunoSEQ multiplex PCR; the TCRdb copy retains only in-frame clones and omits some. The sample has over 90,000 clones; roughly four fifths are singletons. Sequenced sample: peripheral blood. These receptors originate from a man older than 75 with COVID-19, enrolled during active disease.

J is TRBJ2-7 and V is TRBV6-4; the match to TRBD1 covers 12 bases. J was trimmed by 3 bases and V by 8 bases; bases with no gene match: 11. CDR1 is MRHNA, CDR2 SNTAGT, per germline. This CDR3 contains 16 residues. The CDR3 DNA sequence: TGTGCCAGCGGGGGCCGGGACAGGGGGCCGTACTACGAGCAGTACTTC. Translating gives CASGGRDRGPYYEQYF.

This chain uses TRBV7-2 with TRBJ2-5; 8 positions agree with TRBD1. V lost 6 bases and J lost 9; bases outside the gene matches: 15. The CDR3 is 15 amino acids. Germline lookup yields CDR1 SGHTA and CDR2 FQGNSA. CDR3 in amino acids: CASREGSGGPLAQYF. In DNA form, the CDR3 reads TGTGCCAGCAGGGAAGGGTCAGGGGGCCCCCTGGCCCAGTACTTC.

The CDR3 DNA follows: TGTGCCAGCAGCGAAGGGGCCGGGGCCAACGTCCTGACTTTC. Protein: CASSEGAGANVLTF. The chain carries TRBV28 and TRBJ2-6; maybe TRBD1 (5 bases). This CDR3 is built from 14 residues. CDR1 is MDHEN, CDR2 SYDVKM, per germline. Trimming pared 6 bases from V and 4 bases from J, leaving 10 bases between.

The J gene is TRBJ1-2, the V gene TRBV10-2; tentative D call: TRBD1 (6 bases). The germline gives CDR1 WSHSY, CDR2 SAAADI. The V end was cut by 0 bases, the J end by 6 bases, with 11 bases between. The CDR3 has 14 residues. CDR3 region: CASSESGGRNGYTF. DNA of the CDR3: TGCGCCAGCAGTGAGTCGGGGGGGCGGAATGGCTACACCTTC.

J is TRBJ1-6 and V is TRBV7-8; 10 bases are shared with TRBD1. The junction had 6 bases not matched to a gene; V was cut back by 4 bases and J by 9 bases. Germline loops: CDR1 SGHVS, CDR2 FQNEAQ. CDR3 length equals 15 residues. The CDR3 loop is CASSYGTGEFSPLHF. CDR3 DNA: TGTGCCAGCAGCTACGGGACAGGGGAGTTTTCACCCCTCCACTTT.

This clone was recorded once. The chain is built from TRBV28 and TRBJ2-4, with 7 positions matching TRBD1. The CDR3 is 12 amino acids. Per germline, CDR1 MDHEN and CDR2 SYDVKM. Germline trimming cut 1 base from V and 16 bases from J; bases unmatched to any gene: 7. The CDR3 loop reads CASSLSTGFPYF. The CDR3 bases are TGTGCCAGCAGTTTATCGACAGGGTTCCCCTACTTC.

The chain uses TRBV10-2 and TRBJ2-1; 7 bases fit TRBD2. CDR1 is WSHSY and CDR2 is SAAADI in the germline V gene. The CDR3 length is 14 residues. V shed 8 bases and J 4 bases; nucleotides not matched to a gene: 8. CDR3 sequence reads: CASGWQRGYNEQFF. The CDR3 DNA sequence: TGCGCCAGCGGTTGGCAGCGGGGATACAATGAGCAGTTCTTC.

The J gene is TRBJ1-2, the V gene TRBV6-5; possibly TRBD1 for D (6 bases). From germline, CDR1 is MNHEY and CDR2 SVGAGI. V was pared by 6 bases and J by 8 bases, with 10 bases between. The CDR3 runs to 11 residues. CDR3 protein: CASSRGEGYTF. CDR3 coding DNA: TGTGCCAGCAGCAGGGGTGAGGGCTACACCTTC.

The CDR3 loop reads CASSHAGGRDNEQFF. The CDR3 DNA follows: TGTGCCAGCAGCCACGCGGGAGGGCGGGACAATGAGCAGTTCTTC. The V call is TRBV27, the J call TRBJ2-1; TRBD2 matches 9 bases. V was clipped by 6 bases and J by 5 bases; unmatched bases: 8. The CDR3 totals 15 residues. In germline, CDR1 is MNHEY, CDR2 SMNVEV (reference sequence).

The rearrangement joins TRBV6-1 to TRBJ2-6; possible D gene TRBD2, 6 bases. The CDR3 is 18 residues long. Germline assignment: CDR1 MNHNS and CDR2 SASEGT. The germline V and J ends were trimmed by 3 bases and 0 bases, with 15 bases remaining between them. CDR3 residues: CASSETGTEVSGANVLTF. DNA for the CDR3: TGTGCCAGCAGTGAGACCGGGACTGAGGTCTCTGGGGCCAACGTCCTGACTTTC.

The rearrangement links TRBV7-9 to TRBJ1-2, with 7 bases lining up with TRBD1. The CDR3 totals 13 residues. J lost 5 bases, V lost 4 bases, and 4 bases had no gene match. Germline CDR1 SEHNR, CDR2 FQNEAQ (reference sequence). The CDR3 nucleotides read TGTGCCAGCAGCTCCGACAGGGTATATGGCTACACCTTC. This codes for CASSSDRVYGYTF.

The chain employs TRBV3-1 (or the pseudogene TRBV3-2) and TRBJ2-7; 7 bases are shared with TRBD1. Germline V gene sequence: CDR1 LGHDT, CDR2 YNNKEL (reference sequence). Germline trimming cut 1 base from V and 6 bases from J; bases unmatched to any gene: 6. The CDR3 sequence is 14 residues long. CDR3 in DNA: TGTGCCAGCAGCCAAGTGAGGGGGCACAGCGAGCAGTACTTC. This codes for CASSQVRGHSEQYF.

The V gene is TRBV5-1, the J gene TRBJ1-6; D call uncertain. Germline-derived CDR1 and CDR2 are SGHRS and YFSETQ. With 4 bases removed from V and 9 bases from J, the gap between germline ends came to 8 bases. CDR3 length: 12 residues. The CDR3 region has the DNA TGCGCCAGCAGCGAACCTAGTTCACCCCTCCACTTT. As protein: CASSEPSSPLHF.

This chain uses TRBV24-1 with TRBJ2-3; TRBD2 matches 8 bases. CDR3 size: 16 residues. Unmatched junction bases numbered 10, after V lost 3 bases and J lost 6 bases. The germline CDR1 and CDR2 sequences are KGHDR and SFDVKD. The CDR3 loop is CATSDTREGGSDTQYF. The CDR3, as DNA: TGTGCCACCAGTGATACCCGGGAGGGGGGTTCGGATACGCAGTATTTT.

The CDR3 reads CASRSRTSGFAGELFF. The CDR3 region has the DNA TGTGCCAGCAGATCGAGGACTAGCGGGTTTGCCGGGGAGCTGTTTTTT. The chain carries TRBV7-2 and TRBJ2-2, with 11 bases lining up with TRBD2. The CDR3 length is 16 residues. Germline CDR1 SGHTA, CDR2 FQGNSA. V lost 6 bases and J lost 6; bases outside the gene matches: 9.

The chain is built from TRBV4-3 and TRBJ1-1, with a tentative D call TRBD1 (5 bases). The length of the CDR3 is 15 residues. Germline V gene sequence: CDR1 LGHNA, CDR2 YSLEER. With 4 bases removed from V and 4 bases from J, the gap between germline ends came to 16 bases. The CDR3 sequence is CASSLSGGVGTEAFF. The CDR3 nucleotides read TGCGCCAGCAGCCTAAGTGGGGGGGTTGGCACTGAAGCTTTCTTT.

The rearrangement joins TRBV18 to TRBJ2-7, with 11 nucleotides matching TRBD2. CDR1 is KGHSH, CDR2 LQKENI, per germline. J lost 3 bases, V lost 5 bases, and 0 bases had no gene match. The CDR3 is made up of 13 amino acids. CDR3 loop: CASSGTSGYEQYF. CDR3 coding DNA: TGTGCCAGCTCAGGGACTAGCGGCTACGAGCAGTACTTC.

The chain recombines TRBV2 with TRBJ2-6, with TRBD1 matching 9 bases. CDR1 and CDR2 from the germline V gene are SNHLY and FYNNEI. V dropped 4 bases and J dropped 0; count of bases not matched to a gene: 10. CDR3 length equals 19 residues. CDR3 DNA sequence: TGTGCCAGCAGTGTGGAGCCGGGACAGGGACCCTCTGGGGCCAACGTCCTGACTTTC. Protein sequence: CASSVEPGQGPSGANVLTF.

This chain uses TRBV6-5 with TRBJ2-2; 14 positions agree with TRBD2. The CDR3 is 15 residues long. In germline, CDR1 is MNHEY, CDR2 SVGAGI. V lost 5 bases, J lost 6 bases, and 2 bases stayed unmatched. The CDR3 sequence: CASSRLAGGPGELFF. CDR3 in DNA: TGTGCCAGCAGTCGACTAGCGGGAGGGCCCGGGGAGCTGTTTTTT.

The chain joins TRBV7-2 to TRBJ2-7; 14 bases map to TRBD2. The CDR3 runs 17 residues. J was trimmed by 2 bases and V by 4 bases; bases with no gene match: 7. Germline V lookup: CDR1 SGHTA, CDR2 FQGNSA. In DNA, the CDR3 is TGTGCCAGCAGCTCGGGACTAGCGGGGGTAATACCCTACGAGCAGTACTTC. It is translated as CASSSGLAGVIPYEQYF.

In its sample, this clone was seen once. J is TRBJ1-1 and V is TRBV5-4; D remains unclear. V was shortened by 4 bases and J by 8 bases, with 18 bases between the two germline ends. The germline V gene encodes CDR1 SGHNT and CDR2 YYREEE (reference sequence). The CDR3 extends over 14 amino acids. CDR3 sequence: CASSRSPPASEAFF. As DNA, the CDR3 is TGTGCCAGCAGCCGAAGCCCTCCCGCATCCGAAGCTTTCTTT.

The CDR3 is CASSSKTDGGRAEAFF. The CDR3 nucleotides read TGTGCCAGCAGCTCGAAGACAGACGGGGGACGGGCTGAAGCTTTCTTT. This chain connects TRBV7-2 to TRBJ1-1; tentative D call: TRBD1 (5 bases). V was trimmed by 4 bases and J by 6 bases, leaving 21 bases between them. Looked up from germline, CDR1 is SGHTA and CDR2 is FQGNSA. The CDR3 is 16 residues long.

The rearrangement links TRBV19 to TRBJ2-1; 9 nucleotides align to TRBD2. Germline CDR1 reads LNHDA; CDR2 reads SQIVND (reference sequence). V gave up 10 bases and J gave up 8 bases; unmatched junction bases: 15. CDR3 length equals 15 residues. In nucleotides, the CDR3 is TGTGCCACCGACCCCTCTAGCGGCGGGAGGGATGAGCAGTTCTTC. Translation gives CATDPSSGGRDEQFF.

The chain couples TRBV18 to TRBJ2-7, with 8 bases identical to TRBD1. Germline trimming cut 2 bases from V and 3 bases from J; bases unmatched to any gene: 9. Germline CDR1 KGHSH, CDR2 LQKENI. CDR3 length: 16 residues. CDR3 amino acids: CASSPSPDRGGYEQYF. DNA for the CDR3: TGTGCCAGCTCACCATCCCCAGACAGGGGCGGCTACGAGCAGTACTTC.

The chain joins TRBV28 to TRBJ2-7; 9 nucleotides agree with TRBD1. The CDR3 spans 13 residues. Looked up from germline, CDR1 is MDHEN and CDR2 is SYDVKM. Trimming cost V 8 bases and J 5 bases; bases outside gene matches: 7. The CDR3 DNA sequence: TGTGCCAGCTTCCGACAGGGGGTGGACGAGCAGTACTTC. Its translation is CASFRQGVDEQYF.

The rearrangement uses TRBV5-4 and TRBJ1-3, with a possible D match to TRBD1 (6 bases). This CDR3 has 14 residues. In germline, CDR1 is SGHNT, CDR2 YYREEE (reference sequence). V dropped 4 bases and J dropped 3 bases, with 11 bases sitting between them. CDR3 in DNA: TGTGCCAGCAGCGTCCCAGGGGATGGAAACACCATATATTTT. It encodes CASSVPGDGNTIYF.

This clone occurred once. This sequence joins TRBV5-1 and TRBJ2-5; 14 positions match TRBD2. Germline V gene data show CDR1 as SGHRS and CDR2 as YFSETQ. The CDR3 extends over 17 amino acids. V lost 3 bases, J lost 0 bases, and 4 bases stayed unmatched. The CDR3 region is CASSYGLAGGNQETQYF. CDR3 DNA sequence: TGCGCCAGCAGCTACGGACTAGCGGGGGGCAACCAAGAGACCCAGTACTTC.